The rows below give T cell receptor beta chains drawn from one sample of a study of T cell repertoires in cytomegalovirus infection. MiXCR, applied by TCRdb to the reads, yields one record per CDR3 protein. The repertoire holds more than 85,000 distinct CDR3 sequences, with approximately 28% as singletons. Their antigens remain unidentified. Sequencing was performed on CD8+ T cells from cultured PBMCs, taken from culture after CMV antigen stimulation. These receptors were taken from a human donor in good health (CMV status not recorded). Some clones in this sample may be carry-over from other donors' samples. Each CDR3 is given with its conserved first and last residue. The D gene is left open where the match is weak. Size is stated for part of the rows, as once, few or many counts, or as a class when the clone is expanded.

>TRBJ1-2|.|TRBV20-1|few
CSANGGGGYGYTF
TGCAGTGCTAATGGTGGGGGCGGCTATGGCTACACCTTC
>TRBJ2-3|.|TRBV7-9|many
CASSSGTDTQYF
TGTGCCAGCAGCTCTGGGACAGATACGCAGTATTTT
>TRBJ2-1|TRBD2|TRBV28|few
CASSFALTSGIYNEQFF
TGTGCCAGCAGTTTCGCTCTCACTAGCGGAATCTACAATGAGCAGTTCTTC
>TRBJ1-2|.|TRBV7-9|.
CASSLAGHQDYGYTF
TGTGCCAGCAGCCTCGCGGGACATCAGGACTATGGCTACACCTTC
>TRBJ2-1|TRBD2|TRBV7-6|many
CASSPTGGYYNEQFF
TGTGCCAGCAGCCCCACGGGGGGGTACTACAATGAGCAGTTCTTC
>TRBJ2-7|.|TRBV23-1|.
CASSQSGSGSYEQYF
TGCGCCAGCAGTCAATCGGGGTCAGGGTCCTACGAGCAGTACTTC
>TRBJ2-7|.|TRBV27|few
CASSLAVSYEQYF
TGTGCCAGCAGTTTAGCGGTCTCCTACGAGCAGTACTTC
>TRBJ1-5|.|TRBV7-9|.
CASSPPGASNQPQHF
TGTGCCAGCAGCCCCCCAGGGGCGAGCAATCAGCCCCAGCATTTT
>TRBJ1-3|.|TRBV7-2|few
CASRPDTNSGNTIYF
TGTGCCAGCAGACCTGACACCAACTCTGGAAACACCATATATTTT
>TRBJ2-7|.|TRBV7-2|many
CASSSFGGTPAYEQYF
TGTGCCAGCAGCTCGTTTGGGGGGACCCCAGCCTACGAGCAGTACTTC
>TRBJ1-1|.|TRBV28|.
CASSLGTGIPNTEAFF
TGTGCCAGCAGTTTAGGGACGGGAATTCCGAACACTGAAGCTTTCTTT
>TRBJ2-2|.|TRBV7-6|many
CASSLKTGELFF
TGTGCCAGCAGCTTGAAGACCGGGGAGCTGTTTTTT
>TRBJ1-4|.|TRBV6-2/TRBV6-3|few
CASSPAGEKLFF
TGTGCCAGCAGCCCCGCGGGAGAGAAACTGTTTTTT
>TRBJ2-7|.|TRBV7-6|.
CASSLTGSGSEQYF
TGTGCCAGCAGCTTAACCGGATCCGGCTCCGAGCAGTACTTC
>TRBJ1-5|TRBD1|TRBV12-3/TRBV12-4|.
CASSPGQGGDQPQHF
TGTGCCAGCAGCCCTGGACAGGGTGGAGATCAGCCCCAGCATTTT
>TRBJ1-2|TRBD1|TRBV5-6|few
CASSGTGKAIDYGYTF
TGTGCCAGCAGCGGGACAGGGAAAGCAATTGACTATGGCTACACCTTC
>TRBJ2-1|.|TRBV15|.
CATSRSQGLSYNEQFF
TGTGCCACCAGCAGAAGTCAAGGGTTGTCCTACAATGAGCAGTTCTTC
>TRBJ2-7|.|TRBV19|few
CASSIGGDEQYF
TGTGCCAGTAGTATAGGAGGGGACGAGCAGTACTTC
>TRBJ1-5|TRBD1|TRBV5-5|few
CASSQDRVGQPQHF
TGTGCCAGCAGCCAGGACAGGGTGGGTCAGCCCCAGCATTTC
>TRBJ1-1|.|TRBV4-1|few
CASSQGFAGNTEAFF
TGCGCCAGCAGCCAAGGATTCGCAGGGAACACTGAAGCTTTCTTT
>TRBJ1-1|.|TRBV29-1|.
CSVGGGNTEAFF
TGCAGCGTCGGGGGGGGGAACACTGAAGCTTTCTTT
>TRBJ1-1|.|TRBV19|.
CASSIAGFMNTEAFF
TGTGCCAGTAGTATCGCAGGCTTCATGAACACTGAAGCTTTCTTT
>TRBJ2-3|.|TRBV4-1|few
CASSQDRTGGVTDTQYF
TGCGCCAGCAGCCAAGATAGGACAGGCGGGGTCACAGATACGCAGTATTTT
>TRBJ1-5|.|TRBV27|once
CASSFGGPDSNQPQHF
TGTGCCAGCAGTTTCGGGGGGCCGGATAGCAATCAGCCCCAGCATTTT
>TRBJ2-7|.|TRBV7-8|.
CASSSTGFPANEQYF
TGTGCCAGCAGCTCTACAGGTTTTCCCGCGAACGAGCAGTACTTC
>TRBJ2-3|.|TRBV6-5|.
CASSDWEDTDTQYF
TGTGCCAGCAGTGACTGGGAAGACACAGATACGCAGTATTTT
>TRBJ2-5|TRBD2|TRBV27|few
CASSLLAGGQETQYF
TGTGCCAGCAGTTTACTAGCGGGGGGGCAAGAGACCCAGTACTTC
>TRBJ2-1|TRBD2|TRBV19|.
CASSWRGTYNEQFF
TGTGCCAGTTCTTGGCGGGGGACCTACAATGAGCAGTTCTTC
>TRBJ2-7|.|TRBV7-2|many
CASSLLLGGSYEQYF
TGTGCCAGCAGCTTACTCCTAGGGGGGTCCTACGAGCAGTACTTC
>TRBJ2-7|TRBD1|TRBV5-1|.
CASSPGTGGAYEQYF
TGCGCCAGCAGCCCCGGGACAGGGGGAGCCTACGAGCAGTACTTC
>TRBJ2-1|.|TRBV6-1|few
CASSYKSSYNEQFF
TGTGCCAGCAGTTATAAGAGCTCCTACAATGAGCAGTTCTTC
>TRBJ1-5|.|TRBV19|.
CASTSGQTGAVQPQHF
TGTGCCAGTACTAGTGGACAGACCGGGGCAGTCCAGCCCCAGCATTTT
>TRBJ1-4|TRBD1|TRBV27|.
CASSLSLLGQGFENLFF
TGTGCCAGCAGTTTATCGCTTCTGGGACAGGGTTTTGAAAATCTGTTTTTT
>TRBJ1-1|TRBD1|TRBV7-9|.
CASSPGQGYTEAFF
TGTGCCAGCAGCCCGGGACAGGGCTACACTGAAGCTTTCTTT
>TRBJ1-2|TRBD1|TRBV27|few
CASSPATGAVVSHYGYTF
TGTGCCAGCAGTCCCGCGACAGGGGCTGTGGTATCTCACTATGGCTACACCTTC
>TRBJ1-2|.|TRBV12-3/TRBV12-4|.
CASSLPTGYGYTF
TGTGCCAGCAGTTTACCCACCGGCTATGGCTACACCTTC
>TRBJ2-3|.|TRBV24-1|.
CATSDVPGTCF
TGTGCCACCAGTGATGTCCCCGGGACCTGTTTT
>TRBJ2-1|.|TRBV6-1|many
CASSEDRAYNEQFF
TGTGCCAGCAGTGAAGACAGGGCCTACAATGAGCAGTTCTTC
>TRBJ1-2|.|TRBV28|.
CASRRIQLNYGYTF
TGTGCCAGCAGGCGAATTCAGCTAAACTATGGCTACACCTTC
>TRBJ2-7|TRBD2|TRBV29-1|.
CSVDGGGAYEQYF
TGCAGCGTTGACGGCGGGGGGGCTTACGAGCAGTACTTC
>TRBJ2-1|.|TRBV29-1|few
CSVAGTPESLGNEQFF
TGCAGCGTCGCAGGGACACCTGAGAGCCTGGGCAATGAGCAGTTCTTC
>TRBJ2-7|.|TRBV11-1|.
CASSLETLYEQYF
TGTGCCAGCAGCTTAGAGACCCTCTACGAGCAGTACTTC
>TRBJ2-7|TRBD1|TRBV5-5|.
CASSFGQGTYEQYF
TGTGCCAGCAGCTTCGGACAGGGAACCTACGAGCAGTACTTC
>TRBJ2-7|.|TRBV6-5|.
CASTKRGTYEQYF
TGTGCCAGCACCAAACGGGGTACCTACGAGCAGTACTTC
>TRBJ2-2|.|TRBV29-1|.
CSGSRANTGELFF
TGCAGCGGATCCAGGGCGAACACCGGGGAGCTGTTTTTT
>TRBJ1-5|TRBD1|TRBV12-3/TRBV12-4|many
CASSITGGRNQPQHF
TGTGCCAGCAGTATCACAGGGGGGCGCAATCAGCCCCAGCATTTT
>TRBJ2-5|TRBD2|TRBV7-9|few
CASSSGTRGNAQETQYF
TGTGCCAGCAGCTCGGGGACTAGGGGAAATGCCCAAGAGACCCAGTACTTC
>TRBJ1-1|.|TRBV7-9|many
CASAATEAFF
TGTGCCAGTGCGGCCACTGAAGCTTTCTTT
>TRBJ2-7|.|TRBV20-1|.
CSAEGHRETGYEQYF
TGCAGTGCCGAGGGCCACAGGGAGACGGGTTACGAGCAGTACTTC
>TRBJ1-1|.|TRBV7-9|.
CASSAPGLTEAFF
TGTGCCAGCAGCGCCCCAGGGCTTACTGAAGCTTTCTTT
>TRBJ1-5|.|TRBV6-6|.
CASSRASQPQHF
TGTGCCAGCAGTAGGGCTTCTCAGCCCCAGCATTTT
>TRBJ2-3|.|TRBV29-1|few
CSVESWWGESTDTQYF
TGCAGCGTTGAAAGTTGGTGGGGAGAAAGCACAGATACGCAGTATTTT
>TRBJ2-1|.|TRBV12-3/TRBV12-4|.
CASSLVHRVSSYNEQFF
TGTGCCAGCAGTTTAGTCCACAGGGTCAGTTCCTACAATGAGCAGTTCTTC
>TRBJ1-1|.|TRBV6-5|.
CASSYGGGMIEAFF
TGTGCCAGCAGTTACGGGGGGGGGATGATTGAAGCTTTCTTT
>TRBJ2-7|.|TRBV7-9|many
CASSSQGRQSYEQYF
TGTGCCAGCAGCTCTCAGGGACGACAATCCTACGAGCAGTACTTC
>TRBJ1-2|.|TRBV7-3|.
CASSEDSFYGYTF
TGTGCCAGCTCCGAGGACAGCTTCTATGGCTACACCTTC
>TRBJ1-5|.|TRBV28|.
CASSSPGSAYF
TGTGCCAGCAGCTCACCGGGGTCGGCTTATTTT